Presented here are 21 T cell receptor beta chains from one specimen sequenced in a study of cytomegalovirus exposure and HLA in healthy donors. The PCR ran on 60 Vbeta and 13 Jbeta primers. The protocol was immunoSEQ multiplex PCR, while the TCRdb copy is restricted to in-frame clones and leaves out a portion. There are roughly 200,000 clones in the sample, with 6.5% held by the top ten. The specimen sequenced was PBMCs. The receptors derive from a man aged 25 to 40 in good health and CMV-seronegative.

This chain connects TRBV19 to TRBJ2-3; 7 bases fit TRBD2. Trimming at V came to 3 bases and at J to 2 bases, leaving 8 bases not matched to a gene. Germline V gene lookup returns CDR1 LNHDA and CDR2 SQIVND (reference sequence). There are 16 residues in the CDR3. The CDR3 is CASSMGKAGFTDTQYF. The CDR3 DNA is TGTGCCAGTAGTATGGGGAAAGCGGGGTTCACAGATACGCAGTATTTT.

The CDR3 sequence: CASSQLTGEYGYTF. CDR3 DNA: TGTGCCAGCAGTCAACTCACAGGGGAATATGGCTACACCTTC. J is TRBJ1-2 and V is TRBV27; 7 bases match TRBD1. Germline V CDR1 and CDR2: MNHEY, SMNVEV (reference sequence). The CDR3 spans 14 residues. The J segment lost 5 bases and the V segment lost 5 bases, leaving 8 bases of the junction unmatched.

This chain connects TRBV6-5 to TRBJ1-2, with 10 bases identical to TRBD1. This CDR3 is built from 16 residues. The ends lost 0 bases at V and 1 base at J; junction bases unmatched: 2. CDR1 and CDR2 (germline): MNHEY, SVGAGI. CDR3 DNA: TGTGCCAGCAGTTACTCGAGGACAGGGGGTAACTATGGCTACACCTTC. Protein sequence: CASSYSRTGGNYGYTF.

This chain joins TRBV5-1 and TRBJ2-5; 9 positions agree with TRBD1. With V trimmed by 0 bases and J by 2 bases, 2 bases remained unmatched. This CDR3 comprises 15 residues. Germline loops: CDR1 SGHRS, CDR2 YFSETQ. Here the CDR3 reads CASSLGDRVQETQYF. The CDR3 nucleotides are TGCGCCAGCAGCTTGGGGGACAGGGTTCAAGAGACCCAGTACTTC.

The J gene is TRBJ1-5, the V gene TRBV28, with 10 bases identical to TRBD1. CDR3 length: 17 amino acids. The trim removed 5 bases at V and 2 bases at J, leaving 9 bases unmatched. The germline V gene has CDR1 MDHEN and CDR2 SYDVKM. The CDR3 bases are TGTGCCAGCAGTAGTCAGGACAGGGGGATCGGCAATCAGCCCCAGCATTTT. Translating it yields CASSSQDRGIGNQPQHF. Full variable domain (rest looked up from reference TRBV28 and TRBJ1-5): DVKVTQSSRYLVKRTGEKVFLECVQDMDHENMFWYRQDPGLGLRLIYFSYDVKMKEKGDIPEGYSVSREKKERFSLILESASTNQTSMYLCASSSQDRGIGNQPQHFGDGTRLSIL.

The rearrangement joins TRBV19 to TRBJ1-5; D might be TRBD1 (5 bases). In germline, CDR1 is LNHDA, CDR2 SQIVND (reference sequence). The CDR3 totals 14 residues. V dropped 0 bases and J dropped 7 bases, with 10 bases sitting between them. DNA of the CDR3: TGTGCCAGTAGTATAGACAGGGAAGTCCAGCCCCAGCATTTT. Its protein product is CASSIDREVQPQHF.

As DNA, the CDR3 is TGTGCCAGCAGTGGAGCGGGGGGATTCACAGATACGCAGTATTTT. This encodes CASSGAGGFTDTQYF. The chain links TRBV2 to TRBJ2-3; the match to TRBD2 covers 9 bases. V dropped 4 bases and J dropped 2; count of bases not matched to a gene: 4. This CDR3 is built from 15 residues. Germline V lookup: CDR1 SNHLY, CDR2 FYNNEI.

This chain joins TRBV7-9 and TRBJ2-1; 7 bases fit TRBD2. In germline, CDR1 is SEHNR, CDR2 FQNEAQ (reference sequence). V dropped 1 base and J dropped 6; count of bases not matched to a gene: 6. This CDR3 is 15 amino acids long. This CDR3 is CASSLGTSSSNEQFF. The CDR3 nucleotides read TGTGCCAGCAGCTTAGGGACTAGTAGTTCCAATGAGCAGTTCTTC.

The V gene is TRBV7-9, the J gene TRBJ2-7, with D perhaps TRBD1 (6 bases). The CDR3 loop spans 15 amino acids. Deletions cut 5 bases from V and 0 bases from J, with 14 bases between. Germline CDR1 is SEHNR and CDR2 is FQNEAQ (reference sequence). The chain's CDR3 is CASSQGTWSSYEQYF. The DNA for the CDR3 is TGTGCCAGCAGCCAAGGGACATGGAGCTCCTACGAGCAGTACTTC. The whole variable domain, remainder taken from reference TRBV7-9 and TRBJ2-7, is DTGVSQNPRHKITKRGQNVTFRCDPISEHNRLYWYRQTLGQGPEFLTYFQNEAQLEKSRLLSDRFSAERPKGSFSTLEIQRTEQGDSAMYLCASSQGTWSSYEQYFGPGTRLTVT.

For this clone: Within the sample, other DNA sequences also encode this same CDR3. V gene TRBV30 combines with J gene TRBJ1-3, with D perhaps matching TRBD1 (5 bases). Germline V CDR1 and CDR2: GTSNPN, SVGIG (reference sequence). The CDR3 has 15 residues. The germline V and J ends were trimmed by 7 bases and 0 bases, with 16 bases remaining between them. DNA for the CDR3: TGTGCCTTTCGAAGGGGCTTCTTCTCTGGAAACACCATATATTTT. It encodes CAFRRGFFSGNTIYF.

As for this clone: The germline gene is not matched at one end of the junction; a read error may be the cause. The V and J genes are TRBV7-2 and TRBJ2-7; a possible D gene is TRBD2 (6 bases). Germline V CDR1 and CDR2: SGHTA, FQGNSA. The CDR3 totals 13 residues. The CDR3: CASSLAGGYEQCF. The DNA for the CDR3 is TGTGCCAGCAGCTTAGCGGGAGGTTACGAGCAGTGCTTC.

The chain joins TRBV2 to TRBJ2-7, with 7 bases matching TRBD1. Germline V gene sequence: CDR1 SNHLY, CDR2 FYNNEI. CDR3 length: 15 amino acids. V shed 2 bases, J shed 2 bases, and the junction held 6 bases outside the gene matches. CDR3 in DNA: TGTGCCAGCAGTGAAATGACAGGGAGAACCTACGAGCAGTACTTC. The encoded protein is CASSEMTGRTYEQYF.

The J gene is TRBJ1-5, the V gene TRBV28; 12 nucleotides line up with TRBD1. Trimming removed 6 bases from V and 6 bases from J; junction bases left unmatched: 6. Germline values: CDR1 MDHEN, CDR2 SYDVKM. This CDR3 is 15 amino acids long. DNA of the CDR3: TGTGCCAGCAGCCAGGGACAGGGGGCGGTTCAGCCCCAGCATTTT. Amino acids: CASSQGQGAVQPQHF.

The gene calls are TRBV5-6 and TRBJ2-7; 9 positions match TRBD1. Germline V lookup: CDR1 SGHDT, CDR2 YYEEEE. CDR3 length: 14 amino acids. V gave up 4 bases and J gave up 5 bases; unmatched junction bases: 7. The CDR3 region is CASSPGTGSNEQYF. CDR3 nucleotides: TGTGCCAGCAGCCCCGGGACAGGGTCTAACGAGCAGTACTTC.

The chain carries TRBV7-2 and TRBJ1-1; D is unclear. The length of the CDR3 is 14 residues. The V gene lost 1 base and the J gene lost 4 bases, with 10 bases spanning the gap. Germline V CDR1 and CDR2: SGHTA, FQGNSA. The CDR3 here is CASSLGGIFTEAFF. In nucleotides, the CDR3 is TGTGCCAGCAGCTTAGGAGGTATTTTCACTGAAGCTTTCTTT.

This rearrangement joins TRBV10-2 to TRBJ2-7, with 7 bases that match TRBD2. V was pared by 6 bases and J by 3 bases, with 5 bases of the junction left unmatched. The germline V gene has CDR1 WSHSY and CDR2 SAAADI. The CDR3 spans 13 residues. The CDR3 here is CASRGRGDYEQYF. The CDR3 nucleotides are TGCGCCAGCAGAGGACGGGGGGACTACGAGCAGTACTTC.

The CDR3 sequence is CASSPTPGGRTEAFF. In DNA, the CDR3 is TGTGCCAGCAGCCCTACCCCAGGGGGCAGGACTGAAGCTTTCTTT. V gene TRBV7-2 combines with J gene TRBJ1-1, with 8 positions matching TRBD1. The CDR3 runs 15 residues. The germline gives CDR1 SGHTA, CDR2 FQGNSA. V shed 5 bases and J 5 bases; nucleotides not matched to a gene: 10.

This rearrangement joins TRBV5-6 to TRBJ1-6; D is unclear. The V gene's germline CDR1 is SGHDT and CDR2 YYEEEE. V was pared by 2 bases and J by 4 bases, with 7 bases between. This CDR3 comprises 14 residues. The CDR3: CASSFREYNSPLHF. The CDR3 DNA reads TGTGCCAGCAGCTTTCGGGAGTATAATTCACCCCTCCACTTT.

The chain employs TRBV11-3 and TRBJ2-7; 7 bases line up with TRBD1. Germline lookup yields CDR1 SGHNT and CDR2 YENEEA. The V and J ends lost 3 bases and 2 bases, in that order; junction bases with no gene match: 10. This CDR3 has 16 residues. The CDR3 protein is CASSLRSGQSPYEQYF. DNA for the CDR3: TGTGCCAGCAGCTTGAGGTCGGGACAGAGCCCCTACGAGCAGTACTTC. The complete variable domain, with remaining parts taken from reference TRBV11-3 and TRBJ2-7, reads EAGVVQSPRYKIIEKKQPVAFWCNPISGHNTLYWYLQNLGQGPELLIRYENEEAVDDSQLPKDRFSAERLKGVDSTLKIQPAELGDSAVYLCASSLRSGQSPYEQYFGPGTRLTVT.

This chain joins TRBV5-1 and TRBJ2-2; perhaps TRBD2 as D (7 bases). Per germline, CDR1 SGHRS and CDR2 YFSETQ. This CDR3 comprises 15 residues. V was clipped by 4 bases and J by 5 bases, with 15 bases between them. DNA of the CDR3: TGCGCCAGCAGCCCGGGGGGCGGAAGAACCGGGGAGCTGTTTTTT. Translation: CASSPGGGRTGELFF.

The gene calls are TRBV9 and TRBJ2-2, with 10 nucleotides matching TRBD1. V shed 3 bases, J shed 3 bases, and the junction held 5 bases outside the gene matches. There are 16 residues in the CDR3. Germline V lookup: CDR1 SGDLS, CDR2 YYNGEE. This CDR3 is CASSGGQGEYTGELFF. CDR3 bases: TGTGCCAGCAGCGGAGGACAGGGGGAGTACACCGGGGAGCTGTTTTTT.